This entry is about one T cell receptor beta chain. Antigen specificity is unknown. This sample was included in a study of T cells in Graves' hyperthyroidism and ophthalmopathy. Uncontrolled infection, other autoimmune disease, pregnancy or lactation led to exclusion. Diagnosing involved the use of clinical symptoms, serum thyroxine and TRAb, thyroid ultrasound and orbital computed tomography. Study-wide points: Researchers found most expanded thyroid clonotypes above 0.001 in blood as well. From stable hyperthyroidism, ophthalmopathy was separated by a 13 V-J model.

The CDR3 contains 15 residues. V gave up 6 bases and J gave up 6 bases; unmatched junction bases: 9. Germline V gene data show CDR1 as LGHDT and CDR2 as YNNKEL (reference sequence). RNA transcripts were the template for amplifying TCR beta CDR3 regions. Initially, a first-round RT-PCR of the TCR CDR3 employed the HTBI primer set. TCRdb re-analysed the multiplex PCR reads in MiXCR, keeping a single row per CDR3 protein. The repertoire holds about half a million distinct CDR3 sequences, 24% seen once, with about 11% in the top ten. The sequenced material came from blood. The receptor was isolated from a woman in her twenties or thirties with Graves' ophthalmopathy. V usage is TRBV3-1 and J usage is TRBJ2-2, with TRBD1 identical over 8 bases. The CDR3 DNA sequence: TGTGCCAGCAGTCGGACAGGGCCGCTCGCCGGGGAGCTGTTTTTT. Its translation is CASSRTGPLAGELFF. The full variable domain, with the rest looked up from reference TRBV3-1 and TRBJ2-2, is DTAVSQTPKYLVTQMGNDKSIKCEQNLGHDTMYWYKQDSKKFLKIMFSYNNKELIINETVPNRFSPKSPDKAHLNLHINSLELGDSAVYFCASSRTGPLAGELFFGEGSRLTVL.